This T cell receptor (beta chain) was observed in a study of T cells in Graves' hyperthyroidism and ophthalmopathy. The study's findings and limits: Ophthalmopathy was distinguished from stable hyperthyroidism by 13 V-J signatures. Most clonotypes expanded in the thyroid (above 0.001) were also present in blood.

Graves' hyperthyroidism showing no ophthalmopathy progression within 18 months was considered stable. Patients were excluded because of uncontrolled infection, other autoimmune disease, pregnancy or lactation. CDR3 length equals 15 residues. The V end lost 3 bases, the J end lost 2 bases, and 14 bases lay between the germline ends. This clonotype was recorded many times. Its antigen is currently unknown. The investigators amplified TCR beta CDR3 regions from RNA transcripts. HTBI primers were employed in a first-round RT-PCR of the TCR CDR3. Using its own MiXCR run on the multiplex PCR reads, TCRdb lists one record per CDR3 protein. Of 350,000 to 400,000 distinct CDR3 sequences listed, 15% are singletons.

Source material: blood. V usage is TRBV12-3 or TRBV12-4 and J usage is TRBJ2-7; either TRBD1 or TRBD2 may supply D (6 bases each). This TCR derives from a woman between 25 and 40 years old with Graves' hyperthyroidism. Written as DNA, the CDR3 is TGTGCCAGCAGTTTTTTTGGAAGGGGGGCCTACGAGCAGTACTTC. It is translated as CASSFFGRGAYEQYF.